This T cell receptor beta chain was recorded in a study of blood T cells in healthy people across ages (dated by TCRdb to between 2015 and 2016). Regarding the study in general: In model experiments, roughly one uniquely barcoded TCR beta cDNA molecule per two T cells was captured by template switching. The study measured age-related changes in TCR beta repertoire diversity using deep sequencing normalized with unique cDNA molecular identifiers. The donors were divided into four age groups: young (average about 15 years), middle-aged (roughly 40), aged (about 56) and long-lived (roughly 86). Two additional independent replicas of 1 million unique cDNA reads from the same blood draw were analyzed for two donors (one aged 18 to 30 and one aged 80 or older).

The CDR3 starts with the cysteine, ends with the phenylalanine, and has 15 residues. The entry retains the CDR3 DNA only, 45 bases that are in frame from base 1. The germline V gene yields SGHVS for CDR1 and FQNEAQ for CDR2. Systemically healthy Caucasian individuals from Russia, around 38 in total and aged 6 to 90 years, were included as donors. Each donor gave around 9.8 milliliters of peripheral blood, collected into EDTA-treated Vacutainer tubes. PBMCs were isolated by Ficoll-Paque density-gradient centrifugation, with at least 7 million obtained per sample. Trizol reagent was used to extract total RNA from the PBMCs, yielding at least 5.5 micrograms per sample. For every donor, an aliquot of PBMCs went through flow cytometry to measure the percentages of naive CD45RAhigh/CD27high T cells. The library came from 5' RACE. The data were produced on an Illumina HiSeq 2500. A second about 7 to 11 cycle PCR used a sample-barcoded 5' primer and a J-beta primer mix. A unique molecular identifier was introduced onto each TCR beta cDNA molecule by a template-switch 5' adaptor carrying 12 random nucleotides. At least 2.5 million CDR3-containing paired-end reads were obtained from each sample. First-strand cDNA was synthesized from all RNA with the Mint cDNA synthesis kit, primed by a TRBC-specific oligonucleotide. Following uracil-DNA glycosylase treatment, a first 18-cycle PCR with universal primers M1SS and BC2_uni_R was performed on all cDNA. On the study's bioinformatics: For normalization, 1 million high-quality reads were randomly selected from each sample, with every read carrying a distinct molecular identifier. Instead of being binned into consensus sequences, reads that shared molecular identifiers were thrown out. MiTCR, run with a Q25 quality threshold and the strictest error-elimination algorithm, handled CDR3 identification, clonotype clustering and error correction. A nonparametric unseen species model using Euler transformation provided a lower-bound estimate of total TCR beta diversity. TCRdb took the public reads, trimmed them with fastp at Q25, ran MiXCR for clone calling and kept in-frame beta chains. Entries that share a CDR3 protein sequence are merged under the most common genes and DNA. TCRdb's processing, not the authors', yielded these V and J calls. The sample table records 900,000 to 950,000 distinct CDR3 sequences; 25% to 35% of these occur just once. The ten largest clones add up to roughly 10% of the sample.

This clonotype appeared a single time. It lacks a known antigen. The germline gene is not matched at one end of the junction; a read error may be the cause. Study-level results and caveats: As age increased, observed TCR beta diversity per million T cells dropped in a roughly linear way, and a significant reduction was already evident by age 40. Observed TCR beta diversity correlated strongly with the percentage of naive T cells measured by flow cytometry. Compared with the aged group, the long-lived group had more naive CD4+ T cells, fewer expanded clones and increased TCR diversity, suggesting age selection. Conclusive comparison of naive and antigen-experienced compartments was prevented by the profiling of bulk unsorted PBMCs. Donor CMV infection status was unknown, potentially confounding age-related changes in expanded clonotypes. Estimates of total diversity based on one million sequenced T cells were regarded as lower bounds and as underestimates.

This same sample was also part of a study on T cells of mothers and their children. Per that second paper: Donors were nine systemically healthy Caucasian individuals: three mothers and their six children. cDNA synthesis used all of the extracted RNA, with around 1.5 ug of RNA in each 15 ul reaction. Sample barcodes and 2-4 random nucleotides were added via the M1S primer in the second PCR. Each mother yielded over 10 million TCR beta CDR3 reads and each child 3 million to 3.5 million reads. TCR recombination output is similarly shaped by thymic selection in related and unrelated pairs, with a minor effect exerted by inherited differences. Normalized repertoire overlap was always slightly but never significantly higher in related than unrelated mother-child pairs. Persistent microchimeric T cell clones were not detected, at a sensitivity of approximately 98 clones per million clonotypes. In the study, deep NGS was used to compare the TCR beta repertoires of mothers and children, and features distinguishing related mother-child pairs from unrelated individuals were sought. The mean age was roughly 36 +/- 4 years for the mothers and about 12 +/- 4 years for the children. After adapter ligation was performed with NEBNext reagents, the libraries were sequenced on an Illumina HiSeq 2000 with 100+100 nt paired-end reads. To prevent cross-contamination, the mother and child libraries were prepared a month apart and were sequenced in separate runs. Between 500,000 and 2,000,000 distinct TCR beta clonotypes were identified per donor. Naive TCR beta clonotypes were estimated from low-frequency clonotypes matched to each donor's FACS-determined naive share, without sorting.

The chain joins TRBV7-8 to TRBJ1-2, with the D gene call left open. Sequenced material: blood. The sequence derives from a woman in her forties in good health. CDR3 sequence: CAGSFSAADSYGYTF. DNA sequence: TGTGCCGGCAGCTTCTCCGCGGCAGACTCCTATGGCTACACCTTC.